The count of the clone carrying this T cell receptor (beta chain) is one. The antigen remains unidentified. A junction end diverges from the germline sequence, so it may reflect a read error. The data were taken from a study of T cell responses to AZD1222 COVID-19 vaccine. The study's findings and limits: Across spike, vaccine-associated CD4 TCRs were found, dominant at 160-218 and 743-854. Donors in the cohort were predominantly white British and more often female, and clonal diversity was possibly underestimated. Repertoires were sampled only after the peak T cell response. Spike-specific TCR repertoires showed rising breadth and depth after two AZD1222 doses.

TCRdb keeps only in-frame clones here, not all; method: immunoSEQ multiplex PCR. The sample consists of about 120,000 clones, around 87% of them appearing once. The CDR3 contains 15 residues. CDR1 and CDR2 from the germline V gene are SSHAT and FNYEAQ (reference sequence). The sequences come from peripheral blood, collected on day 0 of AZD1222 vaccination. This chain joins TRBV7-7 and TRBJ2-7, with TRBD1 as a possible D gene (6 bases). This sequence was found in an adult in good health. CDR3 nucleotide sequence: TGTGCTAGCAGCCCCCTCGGACAGCAAGCGAGGGAGCAGTACTTC. Residues: CASSPLGQQAREQYF.